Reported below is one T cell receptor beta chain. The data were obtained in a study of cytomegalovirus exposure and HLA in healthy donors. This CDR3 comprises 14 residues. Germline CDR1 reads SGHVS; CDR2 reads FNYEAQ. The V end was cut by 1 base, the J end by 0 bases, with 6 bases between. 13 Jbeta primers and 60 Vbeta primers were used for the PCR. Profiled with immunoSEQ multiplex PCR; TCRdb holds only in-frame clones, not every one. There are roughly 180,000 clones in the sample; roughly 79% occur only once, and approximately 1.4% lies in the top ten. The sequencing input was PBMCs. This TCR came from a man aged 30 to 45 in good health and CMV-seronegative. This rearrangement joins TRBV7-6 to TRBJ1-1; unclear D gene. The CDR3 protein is CASSLEQMNTEAFF. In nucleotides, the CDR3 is TGTGCCAGCAGCTTAGAACAGATGAACACTGAAGCTTTCTTT.